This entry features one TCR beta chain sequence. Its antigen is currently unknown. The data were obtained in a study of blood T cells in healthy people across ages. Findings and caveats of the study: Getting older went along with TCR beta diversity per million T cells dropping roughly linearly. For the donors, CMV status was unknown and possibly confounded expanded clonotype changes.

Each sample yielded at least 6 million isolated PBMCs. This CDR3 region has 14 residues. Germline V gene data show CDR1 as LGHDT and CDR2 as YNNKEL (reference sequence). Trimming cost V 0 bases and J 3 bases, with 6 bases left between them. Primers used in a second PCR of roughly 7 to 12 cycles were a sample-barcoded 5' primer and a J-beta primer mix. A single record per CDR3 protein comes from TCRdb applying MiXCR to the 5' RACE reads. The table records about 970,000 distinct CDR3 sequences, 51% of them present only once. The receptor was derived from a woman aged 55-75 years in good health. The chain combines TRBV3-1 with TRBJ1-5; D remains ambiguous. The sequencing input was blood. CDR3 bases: TGTGCCAGCAGCCAAGAATGGGTCAATCAGCCCCAGCATTTT. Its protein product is CASSQEWVNQPQHF.